The clone carrying this TCR beta chain was detected once. Its antigen is unidentified. Germline V lookup: CDR1 LGHNA, CDR2 YSLEER. The V gene end was trimmed by 0 bases and the J gene end by 4 bases; junction bases not matched to a gene: 6. The CDR3 is made up of 16 amino acids. Data came from immunoSEQ multiplex PCR; TCRdb stores just in-frame clones and leaves some out. This sample carries roughly 160,000 clones, approximately 88% of them seen once, and the ten largest clones take 0.85% to 1.1%. Pooled together were second doses at about 4 or about 12 weeks. The data were taken from a study of T cell responses to AZD1222 COVID-19 vaccine. Study-wide points: Dominant CD4 TCR responses targeted spike regions 160-218 and 743-854. White British ancestry dominated among donors, who included more females, and clonal diversity was possibly underestimated. Repertoires were collected only later (after the peak T cell response had occurred).

The sequences come from peripheral blood, collected 28 days after the second AZD1222 dose. The V gene is TRBV4-3, the J gene TRBJ2-1, with 7 bases matching TRBD2. This clonotype originated in an adult who received the AZD1222 COVID-19 vaccine. In DNA, the CDR3 is TGCGCCAGCAGCCAAGAGGCTAGCGGCGATTACAATGAGCAGTTCTTC. It translates to CASSQEASGDYNEQFF.